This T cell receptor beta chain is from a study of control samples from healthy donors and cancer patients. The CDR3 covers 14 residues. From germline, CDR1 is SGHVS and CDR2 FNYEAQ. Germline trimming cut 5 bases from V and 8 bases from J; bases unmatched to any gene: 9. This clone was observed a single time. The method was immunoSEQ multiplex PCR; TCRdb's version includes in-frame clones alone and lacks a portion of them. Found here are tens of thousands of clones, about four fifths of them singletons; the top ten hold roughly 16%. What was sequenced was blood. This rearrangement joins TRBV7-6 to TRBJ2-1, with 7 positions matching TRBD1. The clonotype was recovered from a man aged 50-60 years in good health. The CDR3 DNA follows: TGTGCCAGCAGCAGGACGGGACAGATTTATGAGCAGTTCTTC. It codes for CASSRTGQIYEQFF. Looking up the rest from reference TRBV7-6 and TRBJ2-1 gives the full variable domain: GAGVSQSPRYKVTKRGQDVALRCDPISGHVSLYWYRQALGQGPEFLTYFNYEAQQDKSGLPNDRFSAERPEGSISTLTIQRTEQRDSAMYRCASSRTGQIYEQFFGPGTRLTVL.